This T cell receptor (beta chain) appears in the sequencing data of a study of cytomegalovirus exposure and HLA in healthy donors. The PCR had 60 Vbeta and 13 Jbeta primers. This table comes from immunoSEQ multiplex PCR, and its TCRdb copy is limited to in-frame clones, with some not included. The table includes around 130,000 clones, roughly three quarters detected once. CDR1 is LNHDA, CDR2 SQIVND, per germline (reference sequence). With 5 bases removed from V and 5 bases from J, the gap between germline ends came to 12 bases. The CDR3 is 13 amino acids. Material: PBMCs. The J gene is TRBJ1-2, the V gene TRBV19; D perhaps matches TRBD1 (6 bases). The TCR sequence derives from a woman aged 18-30 years in good health and CMV-seronegative. The CDR3 here is CASSSGERYGYTF. CDR3 nucleotide sequence: TGTGCCAGTAGTTCAGGGGAGCGGTATGGCTACACCTTC.